The following is a T cell receptor (beta chain) sequence with its context. With V trimmed by 3 bases and J by 5 bases, 14 bases remained unmatched. The CDR3 sequence is 18 residues long. Germline CDR1 reads SEHNR; CDR2 reads FQNEAQ (reference sequence). The entry originates in a study of blood T cell repertoires in COVID-19. About the research overall: Specimens from acute and convalescent COVID-19 originated in the United States, Italy and Spain.

In the source study's methods: Nucleated cell counts were estimated from reference gene primer amplification. Libraries were prepared by immunoSEQ multiplex PCR; TCRdb keeps only in-frame clonotypes and omits some of them. The V and J calls and clone size are taken from that table; D and trimming were inferred from the DNA. The sample shows 110,000 to 150,000 clones, roughly three quarters of them seen only once. The sequenced sample was peripheral blood. The V gene is TRBV7-9, the J gene TRBJ2-5, with 11 positions matching TRBD2. The TCR comes from a woman aged 55-69 years with acute or convalescent COVID-19. CDR3 sequence: CASSLGTSGYRGRETQYF. The CDR3 DNA sequence: TGTGCCAGCAGCTTGGGGACTAGCGGATATCGAGGGCGGGAGACCCAGTACTTC.